Sequencing of this T cell receptor (beta chain) was carried out in a study of beta chain features in type 1 diabetes. Across the study: Under 110,000,000 sorted cells were examined across all samples.

The sample holds a few counts of this clone. What it binds is unknown. Donors contributed one heparinised blood draw apiece, averaging around 120 mL. Study observations and caveats: All four CD4+ subsets from Type 1 diabetes patients carried moderately but significantly shorter TCRB CDR3s. The VDJ junctions of type 1 diabetes patients carried fewer insertions and more deletions.

After removal of 4 bases from V and 5 bases from J, the junction contained 11 bases not matched to a gene. Germline V gene lookup returns CDR1 MDHEN and CDR2 SYDVKM. CDR3 size: 17 residues. Every bit of the isolated RNA underwent reverse transcription, so sequencing read expressed TCRB transcripts. Assay used: immunoSEQ multiplex PCR; TCRdb lists only in-frame clones, some missing. The repertoire has about 22,000 clones, about 50% of them found once; the top ten carry 0.35% to 0.4%. The TCR sequence derives from a man younger than 35 with type 1 diabetes. Material for sequencing was stem cell memory CD4+ T cells from blood. This chain uses TRBV28 with TRBJ2-3; 11 bases match TRBD2. CDR3 bases: TGTGCCAGCAGTTCAACGGGTAGCGGGGGGGCCAAAGATACGCAGTATTTT. It yields the protein CASSSTGSGGAKDTQYF.